Included here is one T cell receptor (beta chain) sequence, with context. CDR3 size: 14 residues. Trimming took off 8 bases at V and 4 bases at J, with 16 bases between the two ends. The germline V gene encodes CDR1 SGHAT and CDR2 FQNNGV. The sample comes from a study of blood T cell repertoires in COVID-19. As for the study in general: Samples representing acute and convalescent COVID-19 were sourced from the United States, Italy and Spain. T cells, B-cell-depleted T cells, or PBMCs provided the cDNA or gDNA that served as material.

The authors' processing: Amplified reference gene primers provided the basis for estimating nucleated cell counts. Produced via immunoSEQ multiplex PCR; TCRdb's table is partial and in-frame only. V and J calls and clone size are copied from that table; D and trimming were computed from the DNA. The data hold fewer than 65,000 clones, with approximately 89% observed a single time. The V call is TRBV11-2, the J call TRBJ2-3; perhaps TRBD2 as D (6 bases). The clonotype comes from a man in his forties or fifties with acute or convalescent COVID-19. Sample: peripheral blood. The CDR3 region is CASGPLGRSDTQYF. CDR3 coding DNA: TGTGCCAGCGGCCCCTTGGGGAGGTCAGATACGCAGTATTTT. Complete variable domain (other parts from reference TRBV11-2 and TRBJ2-3): EAGVAQSPRYKIIEKRQSVAFWCNPISGHATLYWYQQILGQGPKLLIQFQNNGVVDDSQLPKDRFSAERLKGVDSTLKIQPAKLEDSAVYLCASGPLGRSDTQYFGPGTRLTVL.